The 10 T cell receptor beta chains given below trace back to one sample, sequenced in a study of shared clonotypes between healthy human individuals. The repertoire was sequenced with immunoSEQ multiplex PCR; TCRdb's copy has only in-frame clones and lacks some. There are under 1 million clones in the sample; 95% to 97% occur only once, and less than 0.25% lies in the top ten. Naivety among CD8 cells was defined by CD45RO negativity and positive CCR7 selection, thereby excluding terminally differentiated effector memory CD45RA+ cells. Sequencing input: naive CD8+ T cells sorted from blood. All receptors come from a man aged 30 to 39 in good health.

Remarks on this clone: This CDR3 is also generated by other DNA sequences in the sample. V usage is TRBV9 and J usage is TRBJ1-3; D unresolved. V was cut by 0 bases and J by 4 bases, with 8 bases left in between. Germline CDR1 is SGDLS and CDR2 is YYNGEE. The CDR3 spans 14 residues. This CDR3 is CASSVAGAGNTIYF. CDR3 DNA sequence: TGTGCCAGCAGCGTAGCAGGTGCCGGAAACACCATATATTTT.

The chain uses TRBV13 and TRBJ1-2; tentatively, D is TRBD1 (6 bases). The CDR3 contains 14 residues. The V end lost 3 bases, the J end lost 4 bases, and 12 bases lay between the germline ends. Germline CDR1 is PRHDT and CDR2 is FYEKMQ (reference sequence). The CDR3: CASSLGNRAYGYTF. As DNA, the CDR3 is TGTGCCAGCAGCTTGGGGAACAGGGCCTATGGCTACACCTTC.

This clone has only one observation. V is TRBV29-1 and J is TRBJ2-5; D is undetermined. Germline values: CDR1 SQVTM, CDR2 ANQGSEA. The CDR3 extends over 15 amino acids. Trimming shortened V by 5 bases and J by 5 bases, and 21 bases separated the two germline ends. Here the CDR3 DNA reads TGCAGCGTTCAGGTAGCAGAGTCCAGCTGGGAGACCCAGTACTTC. This encodes CSVQVAESSWETQYF. The entire variable domain, with the rest obtained from reference TRBV29-1 and TRBJ2-5, is as follows: SAVISQKPSRDICQRGTSLTIQCQVDSQVTMMFWYRQQPGQSLTLIATANQGSEATYESGFVIDKFPISRPNLTFSTLTVSNMSPEDSSIYLCSVQVAESSWETQYFGPGTRLLVL.

The count of this clone is one. The chain uses TRBV27 and TRBJ2-7; 8 positions match TRBD1. The ends lost 2 bases at V and 10 bases at J; junction bases unmatched: 7. Germline values: CDR1 MNHEY, CDR2 SMNVEV (reference sequence). This CDR3 region has 13 residues. The CDR3 region is CASSLGTGPGQYF. CDR3 bases: TGTGCCAGCAGTTTAGGGACAGGTCCAGGCCAGTACTTC.

The chain is built from TRBV5-1 and TRBJ1-2; D might be TRBD1 (5 bases). Germline loops: CDR1 SGHRS, CDR2 YFSETQ. CDR3 length: 12 residues. Trimming pared 0 bases from V and 6 bases from J, leaving 6 bases between. CDR3 sequence (DNA): TGCGCCAGCAGCTTGGAGGGGAATGGCTACACCTTC. Translating it yields CASSLEGNGYTF.

V and J are TRBV19 and TRBJ2-7; the match to TRBD1 covers 9 bases. J lost 3 bases, V lost 5 bases, and 8 bases had no gene match. This CDR3 region has 15 residues. CDR1 and CDR2 from the germline V gene are LNHDA and SQIVND (reference sequence). In DNA form, the CDR3 reads TGTGCCAGTAGTCCCGGGACAGGGCTAGGCTACGAGCAGTACTTC. Amino acids: CASSPGTGLGYEQYF.

The V call is TRBV15, the J call TRBJ2-3; 10 nucleotides align to TRBD2. The CDR3 runs to 14 residues. Germline CDR1 is LNHNV and CDR2 is YYDKDF (reference sequence). V dropped 3 bases and J dropped 5; count of bases not matched to a gene: 2. The CDR3 region is CATSSLAGEDTQYF. As DNA, the CDR3 is TGTGCCACCAGCAGTCTAGCGGGAGAAGATACGCAGTATTTT.

The chain is built from TRBV6-1 and TRBJ2-3; D not resolved. Germline values: CDR1 MNHNS, CDR2 SASEGT. V was shortened by 0 bases and J by 1 base, with 20 bases between the two germline ends. CDR3 length: 19 residues. The DNA of the CDR3 is TGTGCCAGCAGTGAAGCTCCCACCGTTTGGCTAGACGGCACAGATACGCAGTATTTT. This translates into CASSEAPTVWLDGTDTQYF.

V and J are TRBV11-2 and TRBJ2-3, with 12 bases aligning to TRBD2. With V trimmed by 4 bases and J by 2 bases, 4 bases remained unmatched. Germline CDR1 SGHAT, CDR2 FQNNGV. The CDR3 has 16 amino acids. The chain's CDR3 is CASSSSGRGYTDTQYF. CDR3 DNA: TGTGCCAGCAGCTCTAGCGGGAGGGGTTACACAGATACGCAGTATTTT. The variable domain in full, completed from reference TRBV11-2 and TRBJ2-3, reads EAGVAQSPRYKIIEKRQSVAFWCNPISGHATLYWYQQILGQGPKLLIQFQNNGVVDDSQLPKDRFSAERLKGVDSTLKIQPAKLEDSAVYLCASSSSGRGYTDTQYFGPGTRLTVL.

The V and J genes are TRBV5-8 and TRBJ1-2; D is unclear. Trimming removed 4 bases at V and 4 bases at J, with 17 bases between. CDR3 length equals 15 residues. The V gene's germline CDR1 is SGHTS and CDR2 YDEGEE. The CDR3 DNA follows: TGTGCCAGCAGCCCCTACGCCTTCGTTGTCTATGGCTACACCTTC. Translating gives CASSPYAFVVYGYTF.